The rows below give T cell receptor beta chains drawn from one sample of a study of blood T cell repertoires in COVID-19. The method was immunoSEQ multiplex PCR; TCRdb's version includes in-frame clones alone and lacks a portion of them. The repertoire consists of 400,000 or so clones, with 80% to 90% occurring once and the leading ten covering around 1.1%. The sequenced sample was PBMCs or T cells enriched from blood (not recorded which). Every receptor here comes from a young man who had recovered from COVID-19. Each CDR3 is given with its conserved first and last residue. Fields, in order: J gene, clone size, V gene, D gene, CDR3 protein, CDR3 DNA. D genes are given only for firm matches. Expanded clones get a size class; other rows say once, few or many, or leave the size out.

TRBJ1-2,.,TRBV25-1,.,CASSEYQSYYGYTF,TGTGCCAGCAGTGAATATCAGTCCTACTATGGCTACACCTTC
TRBJ1-2,.,TRBV2,TRBD1,CASSRTGTNYGYTF,TGTGCCAGCAGCCGGACAGGGACTAACTATGGCTACACCTTC
TRBJ2-3,.,TRBV30,TRBD2,CAWTGRLGLAVSITDTQYF,TGTGCCTGGACGGGTCGTCTTGGACTAGCCGTTTCTATCACAGATACGCAGTATTTT
TRBJ1-4,.,TRBV19,.,CASSPLGGFNEKLFF,TGTGCCAGTAGTCCCCTTGGGGGGTTCAATGAAAAACTGTTTTTT
TRBJ1-1,.,TRBV18,TRBD1,CASSPDREAFF,TGTGCCAGCTCACCGGACAGGGAAGCTTTCTTT
TRBJ2-1,.,TRBV11-2,.,CASSLGREQFF,TGTGCCAGCAGCTTAGGGAGGGAGCAGTTCTTC
TRBJ2-3,.,TRBV10-1,.,CASSESKAGRADTQYF,TGCGCCAGCAGTGAGTCAAAGGCGGGAAGGGCAGATACGCAGTATTTT
TRBJ1-2,.,TRBV5-4,TRBD1,CASSLVGQNYGYTF,TGTGCCAGCAGCTTGGTGGGACAGAACTATGGCTACACCTTC
TRBJ2-5,.,TRBV10-1,TRBD2,CASSETSGGQETQYF,TGCGCCAGCAGTGAGACTAGCGGCGGGCAAGAGACCCAGTACTTC
TRBJ2-1,.,TRBV3-1/TRBV3-2,TRBD2,CASSRSSGRNEQFF,TGTGCCAGCAGCCGGTCTAGCGGGAGGAATGAGCAGTTCTTC
TRBJ1-5,.,TRBV4-1,.,CASSQGGDQPQHF,TGCGCCAGCAGCCAGGGAGGAGACCAGCCCCAGCATTTT
TRBJ2-7,.,TRBV7-9,.,CASVDAGQTYEQYF,TGTGCCAGCGTCGATGCGGGACAGACATACGAGCAGTACTTC
TRBJ2-7,.,TRBV3-1/TRBV3-2,TRBD2,CASSLRLAGGGEQYF,TGTGCCAGCAGCCTACGACTAGCGGGGGGTGGGGAGCAGTACTTC
TRBJ2-7,few,TRBV27,.,CASSLGSSSYEQYF,TGTGCCAGCAGTTTAGGTAGTAGCTCCTACGAGCAGTACTTC
TRBJ2-6,.,TRBV11-2,TRBD2,CATGGTSHNSGANVLTF,TGTGCCACCGGGGGGACTAGCCACAACTCTGGGGCCAACGTCCTGACTTTC
TRBJ1-2,.,TRBV28,.,CASSFTPLRYGYTF,TGTGCCAGCAGTTTCACCCCCCTGCGGTATGGCTACACCTTC
TRBJ1-2,.,TRBV6-5,TRBD1,CASQQRTGVNGYTF,TGTGCCAGCCAACAAAGGACAGGGGTTAATGGCTACACCTTC
TRBJ2-1,.,TRBV7-9,TRBD2,CASSSPSGKHYNEQFF,TGTGCCAGCAGCTCCCCTAGCGGGAAGCACTACAATGAGCAGTTCTTC
TRBJ1-1,.,TRBV10-3,.,CAISESSTEAFF,TGTGCCATCAGTGAGTCTAGCACTGAAGCTTTCTTT
TRBJ2-2,.,TRBV11-3,TRBD2,CASTLSGIGGELFF,TGTGCCAGCACCTTGAGCGGGATCGGAGGGGAGCTGTTTTTT